This record concerns one T cell receptor (beta chain) sequence. No cognate antigen has been identified for it. An end of the junction differs from the germline gene, which may be a read error. The donors belonged to the validation cohort of about 110 subjects, which was separate from the roughly 670-subject first cohort. The data are from a study of cytomegalovirus exposure and HLA in healthy donors (TCRdb year 2017). For context, the study as a whole: The roughly 670 repertoires of the first cohort and the roughly 110 validation repertoires were produced on the same platform, according to a later analysis. The aim of the study was to test whether cataloging public T cell receptors could identify signatures of past pathogen exposure. A separate validation cohort of over 95 different subjects was used in addition to the 666-subject first cohort. To predict cytomegalovirus infection status, the study brought together high-throughput TCR immunosequencing, statistical association of individual TCRs with disease status, and machine learning.

Libraries came from the immunoSEQ multiplex PCR assay. The original methods were these. A statistical classification framework was built to diagnose cytomegalovirus status from the catalog of TCR beta chain sequences. Entries here come from immuneACCESS through TCRdb and include only in-frame sequences with V and J called. Some clones fail to appear in such tables; in the studies checked, an unresolved V gene covers under half of the shortfall, and the cause of the remainder is unknown. The V and J calls and clone size come from that table; D and trimming were worked out from the DNA. A total of approximately 72,000 clones appear in this sample, roughly 92% of them only once. 0.63% of the sample lies in the top ten. General conclusions and limits of the study: The authors suggested that the approach could potentially be generalized to other disease states and immunological phenotypes. While some public TCRs were present in many individuals, most TCR sequences turned up only very rarely across donors. A later analysis had no HLA typing for the validation cohort, so co-occurrence there was scored across all 110 or so repertoires. A few of the identified cytomegalovirus-associated TCR beta chains were confirmed in vitro to be specific for cytomegalovirus antigens. A total of 150 to 200 TCR beta chains were listed by the study as associated with cytomegalovirus. A later analysis found that TCRs clustered in the first cohort also tended to co-occur in the roughly 110 validation repertoires, with roughly 95% of cluster scores above 0. The classifier was reported to diagnose cytomegalovirus status with high specificity and sensitivity in both the original cohort and the validation cohort.

The CDR3 runs 15 amino acids, cysteine and phenylalanine included. Only CDR3 DNA is held: 45 bases, read in frame from base 1. In the germline V gene, CDR1 corresponds to SQVTM and CDR2 to ANQGSEA. This TCR was sampled from a woman under 30 in good health and CMV-seronegative. This sequence uses TRBV29-1 and TRBJ1-5; the junction holds 9 bases that match TRBD1. The source material was PBMCs. The CDR3 corresponds to CSVKQGQGSTQPQHF. The nucleotide sequence reads as follows: TGCAGCGTGAAACAGGGACAGGGTAGCACTCAGCCCCAGCATTTT.